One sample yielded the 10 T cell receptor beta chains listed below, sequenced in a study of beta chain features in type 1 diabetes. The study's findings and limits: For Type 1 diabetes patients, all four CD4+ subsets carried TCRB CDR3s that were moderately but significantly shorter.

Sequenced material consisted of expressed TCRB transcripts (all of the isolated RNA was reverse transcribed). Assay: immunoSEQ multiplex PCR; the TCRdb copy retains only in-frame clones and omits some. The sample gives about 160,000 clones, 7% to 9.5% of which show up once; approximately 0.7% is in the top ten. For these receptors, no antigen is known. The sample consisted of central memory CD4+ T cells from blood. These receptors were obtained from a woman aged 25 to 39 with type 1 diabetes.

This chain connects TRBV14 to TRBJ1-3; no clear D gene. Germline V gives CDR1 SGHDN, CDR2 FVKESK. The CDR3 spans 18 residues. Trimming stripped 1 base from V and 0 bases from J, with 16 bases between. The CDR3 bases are TGTGCCAGCAGCCAAGCTCGGACTTACCCCTACTCTGGAAACACCATATATTTT. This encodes CASSQARTYPYSGNTIYF.

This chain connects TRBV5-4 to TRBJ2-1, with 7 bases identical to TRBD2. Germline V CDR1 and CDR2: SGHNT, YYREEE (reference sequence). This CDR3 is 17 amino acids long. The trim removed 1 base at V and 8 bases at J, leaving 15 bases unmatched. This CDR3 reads CASSLPLGGVISDEQFF. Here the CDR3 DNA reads TGTGCCAGCAGCTTGCCACTGGGAGGGGTGATTAGTGATGAGCAGTTCTTC.

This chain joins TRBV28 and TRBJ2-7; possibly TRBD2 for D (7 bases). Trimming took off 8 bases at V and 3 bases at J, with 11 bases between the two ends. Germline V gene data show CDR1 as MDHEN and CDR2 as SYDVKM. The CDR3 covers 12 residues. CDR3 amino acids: CASGGGLYEQYF. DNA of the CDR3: TGTGCCAGCGGCGGGGGCCTCTACGAGCAGTACTTC.

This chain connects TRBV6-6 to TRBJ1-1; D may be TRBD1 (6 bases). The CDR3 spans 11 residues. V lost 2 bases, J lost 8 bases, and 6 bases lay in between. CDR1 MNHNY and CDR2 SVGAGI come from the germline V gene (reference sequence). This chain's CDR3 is CASSYGQEAFF. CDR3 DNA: TGTGCCAGCAGTTACGGACAGGAAGCTTTCTTT.

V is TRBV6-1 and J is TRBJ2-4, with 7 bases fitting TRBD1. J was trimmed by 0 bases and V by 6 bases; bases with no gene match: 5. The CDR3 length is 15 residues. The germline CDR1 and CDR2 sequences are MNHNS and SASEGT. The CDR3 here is CASSAQGLAKNIQYF. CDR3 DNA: TGTGCCAGCAGCGCACAGGGGTTAGCCAAAAACATTCAGTACTTC.

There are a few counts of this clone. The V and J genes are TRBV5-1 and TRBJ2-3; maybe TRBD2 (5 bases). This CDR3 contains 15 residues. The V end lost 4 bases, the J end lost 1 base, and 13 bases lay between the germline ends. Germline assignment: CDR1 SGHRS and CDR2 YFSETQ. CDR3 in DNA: TGCGCCAGCAGCGAGCCGCTCGGGGGCACAGATACGCAGTATTTT. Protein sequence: CASSEPLGGTDTQYF.

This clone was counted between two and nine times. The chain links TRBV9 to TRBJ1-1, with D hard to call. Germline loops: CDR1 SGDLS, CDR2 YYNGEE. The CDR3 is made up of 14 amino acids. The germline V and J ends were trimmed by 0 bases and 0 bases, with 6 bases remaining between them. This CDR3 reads CASSVGSMNTEAFF. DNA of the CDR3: TGTGCCAGCAGCGTAGGAAGCATGAACACTGAAGCTTTCTTT.

CDR3 sequence reads: CASRERGGDSYGYTF. The DNA for the CDR3 is TGCGCCAGCAGGGAAAGAGGGGGAGACTCCTATGGCTACACCTTC. This chain uses TRBV23-1 with TRBJ1-2, with TRBD1 as a possible D gene (6 bases). TRBV23-1 is annotated as an ORF whose role is uncertain. This CDR3 is built from 15 residues. V was pared by 6 bases and J by 4 bases, with 18 bases between.

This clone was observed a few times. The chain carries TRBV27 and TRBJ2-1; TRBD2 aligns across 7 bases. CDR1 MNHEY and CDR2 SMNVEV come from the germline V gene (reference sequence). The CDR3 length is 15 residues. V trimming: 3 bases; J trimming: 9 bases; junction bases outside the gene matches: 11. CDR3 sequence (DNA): TGTGCCAGCAGTTTGTCGGGGAGGGCCGGGTTTGAGCAGTTCTTC. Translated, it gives CASSLSGRAGFEQFF.

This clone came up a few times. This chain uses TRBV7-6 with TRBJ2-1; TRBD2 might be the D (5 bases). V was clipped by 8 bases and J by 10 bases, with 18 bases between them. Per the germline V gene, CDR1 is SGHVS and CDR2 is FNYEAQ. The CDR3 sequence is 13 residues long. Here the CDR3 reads CASQRGPHLEQFF. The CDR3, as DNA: TGTGCCAGCCAGCGAGGGCCGCATTTAGAGCAGTTCTTC.